Sequencing of this TCR beta chain was carried out in a study of cytomegalovirus exposure and HLA in healthy donors. Nominal health characterized the donors when sampled, though unrecorded immune exposures were likely. This clone was picked up a small number of times. The antigen remains unidentified. 13 Jbeta primers and 60 Vbeta primers were used for the PCR. Here immunoSEQ multiplex PCR was the method, and the copy in TCRdb shows in-frame clones only, minus some. The sample consists of roughly 150,000 clones, about two thirds of them appearing once. This CDR3 has 12 residues. V was clipped by 4 bases and J by 4 bases, with 7 bases between them. Germline V CDR1 and CDR2: LNHDA, SQIVND (reference sequence). Regarding the study as a whole: Among the CMV-associated chains, a few were confirmed in vitro as specific for CMV antigens. A later analysis reported that several of the most significant clusters appeared to be linked to common viral pathogens, among them Epstein-Barr virus.

What was sequenced was PBMCs. V usage is TRBV19 and J usage is TRBJ2-5; D is unclear. The TCR comes from a man younger than 40 in good health and CMV-seropositive. This CDR3 is CASSTFPETQYF. CDR3 bases: TGTGCCAGTAGTACCTTCCCAGAGACCCAGTACTTC. Complete variable domain (other parts from reference TRBV19 and TRBJ2-5): DGGITQSPKYLFRKEGQNVTLSCEQNLNHDAMYWYRQDPGQGLRLIYYSQIVNDFQKGDIAEGYSVSREKKESFPLTVTSAQKNPTAFYLCASSTFPETQYFGPGTRLLVL.